The clone carrying this TCR beta chain was seen only a few times. Its antigen is as yet unknown. The sample belongs to a study of T-cell memory formation after mild COVID-19. TCRdb itself ran the 5' RACE reads through MiXCR, one entry per CDR3 protein. The sample contains approximately 150,000 distinct CDR3 sequences, over 15% of which appear only once. Notes on the study in general: Memory cells collected pre-infection included some clones that later responded, suggesting cross-reactive memory joined.

The receptor's source is an adult woman who had mild COVID-19 (a few samples of this study predate the infection). Cell type and time point are not known. The sequenced sample was PBMCs or a T cell subset sorted from them (not recorded which).

CDR3: CASSFSELIQYF. The CDR3 DNA reads TGTGCCAGCAGTTTTTCCGAGCTGATTCAGTACTTC. The gene calls are TRBV12-3 or TRBV12-4 and TRBJ2-4; no firm D call. CDR3 length: 12 residues. Trimming left V 3 bases short and J 10 bases short, with 10 bases between.